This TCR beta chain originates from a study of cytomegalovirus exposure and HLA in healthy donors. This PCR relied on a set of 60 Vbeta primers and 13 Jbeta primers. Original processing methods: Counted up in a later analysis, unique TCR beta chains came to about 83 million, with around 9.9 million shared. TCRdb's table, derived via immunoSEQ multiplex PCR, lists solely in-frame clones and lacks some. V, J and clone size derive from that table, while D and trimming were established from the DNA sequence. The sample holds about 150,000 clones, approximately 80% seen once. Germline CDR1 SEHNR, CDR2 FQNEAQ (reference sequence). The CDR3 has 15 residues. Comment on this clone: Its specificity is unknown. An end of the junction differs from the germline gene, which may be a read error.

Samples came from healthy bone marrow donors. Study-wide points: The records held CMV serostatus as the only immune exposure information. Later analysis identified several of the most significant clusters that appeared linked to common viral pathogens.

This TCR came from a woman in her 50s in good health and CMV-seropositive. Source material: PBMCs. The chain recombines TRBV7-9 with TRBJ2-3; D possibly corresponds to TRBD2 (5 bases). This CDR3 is CSSSLGPGLTDTQYF. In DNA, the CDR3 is TGTTCCAGCAGCTTAGGTCCCGGACTCACAGATACGCAGTATTTT.